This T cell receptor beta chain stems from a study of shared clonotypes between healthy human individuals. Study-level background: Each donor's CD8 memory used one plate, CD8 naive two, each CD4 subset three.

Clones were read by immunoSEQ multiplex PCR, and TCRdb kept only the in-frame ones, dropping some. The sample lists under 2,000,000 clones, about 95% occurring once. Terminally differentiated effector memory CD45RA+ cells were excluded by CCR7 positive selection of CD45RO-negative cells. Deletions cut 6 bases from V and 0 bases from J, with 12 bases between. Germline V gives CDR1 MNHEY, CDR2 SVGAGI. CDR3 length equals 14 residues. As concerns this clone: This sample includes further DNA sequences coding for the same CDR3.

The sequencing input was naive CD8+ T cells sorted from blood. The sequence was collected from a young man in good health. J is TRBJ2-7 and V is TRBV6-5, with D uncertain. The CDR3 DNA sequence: TGTGCCAGCAGCCCCCTAAGCAGCTCCTACGAGCAGTACTTC. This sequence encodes CASSPLSSSYEQYF.